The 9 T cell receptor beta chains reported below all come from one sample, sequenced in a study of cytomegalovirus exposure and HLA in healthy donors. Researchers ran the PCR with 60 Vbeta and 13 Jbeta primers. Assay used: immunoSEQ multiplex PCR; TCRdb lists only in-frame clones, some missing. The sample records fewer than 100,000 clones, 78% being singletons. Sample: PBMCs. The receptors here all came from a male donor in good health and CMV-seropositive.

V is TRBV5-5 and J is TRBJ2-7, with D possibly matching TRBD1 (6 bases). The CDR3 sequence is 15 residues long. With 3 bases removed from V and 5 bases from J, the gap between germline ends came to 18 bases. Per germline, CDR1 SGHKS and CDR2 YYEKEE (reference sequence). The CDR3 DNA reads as TGTGCCAGCAGCTCCAACACAGGGTCTCCCCACGAGCAGTACTTC. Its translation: CASSSNTGSPHEQYF.

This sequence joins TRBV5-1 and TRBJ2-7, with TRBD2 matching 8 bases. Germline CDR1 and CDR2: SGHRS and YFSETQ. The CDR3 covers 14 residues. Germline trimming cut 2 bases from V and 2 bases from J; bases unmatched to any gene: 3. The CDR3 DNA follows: TGCGCCAGCAGCTTAGTAGCGGGACCCTACGAGCAGTACTTC. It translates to CASSLVAGPYEQYF.

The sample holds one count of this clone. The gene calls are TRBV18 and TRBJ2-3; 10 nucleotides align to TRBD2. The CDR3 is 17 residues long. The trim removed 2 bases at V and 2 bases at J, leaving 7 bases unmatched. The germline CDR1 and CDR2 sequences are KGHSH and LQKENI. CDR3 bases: TGTGCCAGCTCACCAACCCGGACTAGCGGTATCACAGATACGCAGTATTTT. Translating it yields CASSPTRTSGITDTQYF.

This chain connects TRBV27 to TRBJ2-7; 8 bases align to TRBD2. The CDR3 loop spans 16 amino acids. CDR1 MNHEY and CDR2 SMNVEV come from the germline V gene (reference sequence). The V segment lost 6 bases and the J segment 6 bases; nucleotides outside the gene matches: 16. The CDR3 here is CASSRSQSGGLREQYF. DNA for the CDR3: TGTGCCAGCAGCCGCTCCCAAAGCGGGGGCCTTCGCGAGCAGTACTTC.

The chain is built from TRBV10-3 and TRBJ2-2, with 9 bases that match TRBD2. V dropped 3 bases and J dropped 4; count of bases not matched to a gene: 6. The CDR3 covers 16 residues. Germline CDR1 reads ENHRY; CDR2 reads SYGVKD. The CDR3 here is CAISDRAGGSTGELFF. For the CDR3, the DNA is TGTGCCATCAGTGATAGGGCGGGAGGGAGCACCGGGGAGCTGTTTTTT.

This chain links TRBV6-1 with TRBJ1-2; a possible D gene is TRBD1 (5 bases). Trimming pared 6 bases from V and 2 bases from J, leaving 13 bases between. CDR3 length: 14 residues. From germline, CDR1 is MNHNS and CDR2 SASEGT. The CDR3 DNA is TGTGCCAGCAGGGGTGGGGGGGTAAACTATGGCTACACCTTC. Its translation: CASRGGGVNYGYTF.

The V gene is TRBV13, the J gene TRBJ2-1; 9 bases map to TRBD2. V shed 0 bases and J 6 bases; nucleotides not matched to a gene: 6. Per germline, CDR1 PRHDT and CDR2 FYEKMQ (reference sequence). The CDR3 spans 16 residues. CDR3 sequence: CASSLGLAGRSNEQFF. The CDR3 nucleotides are TGTGCCAGCAGCTTAGGCCTAGCGGGACGCTCCAATGAGCAGTTCTTC. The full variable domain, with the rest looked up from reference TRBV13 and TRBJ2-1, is AAGVIQSPRHLIKEKRETATLKCYPIPRHDTVYWYQQGPGQDPQFLISFYEKMQSDKGSIPDRFSAQQFSDYHSELNMSSLELGDSALYFCASSLGLAGRSNEQFFGPGTRLTVL.

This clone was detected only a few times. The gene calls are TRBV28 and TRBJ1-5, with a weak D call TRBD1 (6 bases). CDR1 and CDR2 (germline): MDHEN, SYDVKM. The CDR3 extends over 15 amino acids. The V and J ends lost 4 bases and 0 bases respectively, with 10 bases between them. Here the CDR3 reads CASSWGQFSNQPQHF. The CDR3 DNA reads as TGTGCCAGCAGTTGGGGACAATTTAGCAATCAGCCCCAGCATTTT.

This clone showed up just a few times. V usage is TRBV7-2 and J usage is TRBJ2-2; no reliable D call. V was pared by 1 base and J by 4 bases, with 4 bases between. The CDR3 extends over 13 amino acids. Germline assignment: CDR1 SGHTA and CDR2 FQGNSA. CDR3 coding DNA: TGTGCCAGCAGCTTAGGCGGCACCGGGGAGCTGTTTTTT. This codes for CASSLGGTGELFF.